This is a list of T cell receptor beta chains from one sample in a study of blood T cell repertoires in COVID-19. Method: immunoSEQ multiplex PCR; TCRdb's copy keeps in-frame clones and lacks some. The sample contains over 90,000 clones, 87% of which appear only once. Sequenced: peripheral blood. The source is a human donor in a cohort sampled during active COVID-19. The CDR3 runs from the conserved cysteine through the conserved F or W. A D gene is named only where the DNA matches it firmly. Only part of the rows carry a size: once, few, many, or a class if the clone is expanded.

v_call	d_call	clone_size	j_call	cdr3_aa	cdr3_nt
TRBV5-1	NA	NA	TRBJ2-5	CASSLEGTNLGETQYF	TGCGCCAGCAGCTTGGAAGGGACAAACCTGGGAGAGACCCAGTACTTC
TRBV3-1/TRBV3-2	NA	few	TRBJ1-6	CASSTQRRGSYNSPLHF	TGTGCCAGCAGCACCCAACGCAGGGGTTCCTATAATTCACCCCTCCACTTT
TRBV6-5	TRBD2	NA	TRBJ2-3	CATGLAGTDTQYF	TGTGCCACCGGACTAGCGGGCACAGATACGCAGTATTTT
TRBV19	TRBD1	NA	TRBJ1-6	CAATADPRGSSYNSPLHF	TGTGCCGCGACCGCCGACCCCAGGGGGAGCTCCTATAATTCACCCCTCCACTTT
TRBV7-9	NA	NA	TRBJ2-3	CASSHERADTQYF	TGTGCCAGCAGCCACGAGAGGGCAGATACGCAGTATTTT
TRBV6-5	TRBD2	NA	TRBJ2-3	CASSPNPSGDTQYF	TGTGCCAGCAGTCCTAATCCTAGCGGAGATACGCAGTATTTT
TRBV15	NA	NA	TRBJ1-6	CATSRDTGNSPLHF	TGTGCCACCAGCAGAGATACAGGGAATTCACCCCTCCACTTT
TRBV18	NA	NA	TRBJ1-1	CASKSTGRAFF	TGTGCCAGCAAAAGTACAGGGCGAGCTTTCTTT
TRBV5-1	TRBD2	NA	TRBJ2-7	CASSPTSGSATYEQYF	TGCGCCAGCAGCCCAACTAGCGGGAGTGCCACCTACGAGCAGTACTTC
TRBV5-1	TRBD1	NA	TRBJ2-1	CASSAGTGGVNEQFF	TGCGCCAGCAGCGCCGGGACAGGGGGGGTTAATGAGCAGTTCTTC
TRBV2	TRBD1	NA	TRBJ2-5	CASSPPFGQGRKTQYF	TGTGCCAGCAGTCCCCCCTTCGGACAGGGACGAAAGACCCAGTACTTC
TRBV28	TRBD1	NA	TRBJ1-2	CASSRGTTGDYGYTF	TGTGCCAGCAGCCGAGGGACAACAGGGGACTATGGCTACACCTTC
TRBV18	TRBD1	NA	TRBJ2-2	CASSDGTGDTGELFF	TGTGCCAGCTCGGACGGGACAGGGGACACCGGGGAGCTGTTTTTT
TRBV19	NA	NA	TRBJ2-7	CASRTSGSTGIAYEQYF	TGTGCCAGTAGGACATCTGGATCAACAGGCATCGCCTACGAGCAGTACTTC
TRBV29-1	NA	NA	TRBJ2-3	CSVLLGGGSDTQYF	TGCAGCGTATTACTAGGAGGGGGCTCCGATACGCAGTATTTT
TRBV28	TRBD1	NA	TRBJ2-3	CASSFRDRGQDTDTQYF	TGTGCCAGCAGTTTCCGGGACAGGGGCCAAGATACAGATACGCAGTATTTT
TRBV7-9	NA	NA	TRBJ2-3	CASSAPGLPSQRSTDTQYF	TGTGCCAGCAGCGCTCCGGGGTTACCCAGCCAGCGGAGCACAGATACGCAGTATTTT
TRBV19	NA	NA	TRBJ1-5	CASSIGSVGQPQHF	TGTGCCAGTAGTATAGGGTCGGTCGGGCAGCCCCAGCATTTT
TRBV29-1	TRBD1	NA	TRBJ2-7	CSVARDRVGEQYF	TGCAGCGTAGCCCGGGACAGGGTGGGCGAGCAGTACTTC
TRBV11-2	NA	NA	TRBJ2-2	CASSFESWTGELFF	TGTGCCAGCAGCTTCGAGTCATGGACCGGGGAGCTGTTTTTT
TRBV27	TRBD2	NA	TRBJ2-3	CASSPRTSGTDTQYF	TGTGCCAGCAGTCCAAGGACTAGCGGGACAGATACGCAGTATTTT
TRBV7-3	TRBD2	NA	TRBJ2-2	CASSSLAGASNTGELFF	TGTGCCAGCAGCTCCCTAGCGGGGGCCTCGAACACCGGGGAGCTGTTTTTT
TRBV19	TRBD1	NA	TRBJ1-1	CASSGDRLGAEAFF	TGTGCCAGTAGTGGGGACAGGCTCGGGGCTGAAGCTTTCTTT
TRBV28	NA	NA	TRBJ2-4	CASSLTSSRIQNIQYF	TGTGCCAGCAGTTTGACCAGCTCTAGAATCCAAAACATTCAGTACTTC
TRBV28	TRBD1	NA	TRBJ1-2	CASSLWGQGKVAYGYTF	TGTGCCAGCAGTTTATGGGGACAGGGTAAAGTTGCCTATGGCTACACCTTC
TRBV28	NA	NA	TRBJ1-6	CASSLHQGLAGPLHF	TGTGCCAGCAGTTTACACCAGGGGCTAGCCGGACCCCTCCACTTT
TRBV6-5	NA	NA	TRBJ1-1	CASSPAGAEAFF	TGTGCCAGCAGCCCGGCGGGGGCTGAAGCTTTCTTT
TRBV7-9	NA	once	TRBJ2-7	CASSPGSGGDEQYF	TGTGCCAGCAGCCCGGGGTCCGGAGGTGACGAGCAGTACTTC
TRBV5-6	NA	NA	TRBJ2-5	CASSLLRNRAFQETQYF	TGTGCCAGCAGCTTACTCAGAAACAGGGCCTTCCAAGAGACCCAGTACTTC
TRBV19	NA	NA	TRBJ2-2	CASSIAGNTGELFF	TGTGCCAGTAGTATAGCGGGGAACACCGGGGAGCTGTTTTTT
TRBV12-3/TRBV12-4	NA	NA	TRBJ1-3	CASTPGNTIYF	TGTGCCAGCACCCCCGGGAACACCATATATTTT
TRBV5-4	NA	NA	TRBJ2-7	CASSGSGTSSYEQYF	TGTGCCAGCAGCGGAAGCGGTACCAGCTCCTACGAGCAGTACTTC
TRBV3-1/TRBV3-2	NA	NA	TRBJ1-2	CASSQELRGVRGYTF	TGTGCCAGCAGCCAAGAGCTCCGGGGGGTCCGTGGCTACACCTTC
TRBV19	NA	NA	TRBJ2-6	CASAPGQNSGANVLTF	TGTGCCAGTGCTCCGGGACAAAACTCTGGGGCCAACGTCCTGACTTTC
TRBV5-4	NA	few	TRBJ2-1	CASSFKTVNEQFF	TGTGCCAGCAGCTTCAAGACAGTTAATGAGCAGTTCTTC
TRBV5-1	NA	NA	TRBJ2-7	CASSQDREGYEQYF	TGCGCCAGCAGTCAGGACAGGGAGGGATACGAGCAGTACTTC
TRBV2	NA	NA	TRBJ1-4	CASSDYPGRVGEKLFF	TGTGCCAGCAGTGATTATCCGGGCAGGGTCGGTGAAAAACTGTTTTTT